A selection of T cell receptor beta chains follows, all from one sample in a study of T cell responses to AZD1222 COVID-19 vaccine. Sequencing used immunoSEQ multiplex PCR; TCRdb keeps in-frame clones, though not all of them. The sample has over 95,000 clones; 70% to 90% are singletons. The sequenced sample was peripheral blood, obtained on day 0 of AZD1222 vaccination. The receptors were gathered from an adult in good health. CDR3s include the opening cysteine and the closing phenylalanine or tryptophan. A D gene is named only where the DNA matches it firmly. Clone size appears in some rows only: once, few, many, or a class for an expanded clone.

d_gene,abundance,j_gene,len,v_gene,CDR3aa,CDR3nt
TRBD1,NA,TRBJ1-2,14,TRBV4-3,CASSQGQGANGYTF,TGCGCCAGCAGCCAAGGACAGGGGGCTAATGGCTACACCTTC
NA,NA,TRBJ1-2,13,TRBV2,CASGDLAGRGYTF,TGTGCCAGCGGGGACTTGGCAGGGAGGGGCTACACCTTC
TRBD1,few,TRBJ1-2,15,TRBV4-1,CASSQEDRVYYGYTF,TGCGCCAGCAGCCAAGAGGACAGGGTGTACTATGGCTACACCTTC
TRBD1,NA,TRBJ2-2,15,TRBV15,CATSRPGQGIGELFF,TGTGCCACCAGCAGACCGGGACAGGGAATCGGGGAGCTGTTTTTT
TRBD2,NA,TRBJ2-7,17,TRBV29-1,CSAQNLGGDGFNYEQYF,TGCAGCGCCCAAAACTTGGGAGGGGACGGGTTCAACTACGAGCAGTACTTC
NA,NA,TRBJ2-2,15,TRBV19,CASSMGTQVTGELFF,TGTGCCAGTAGTATGGGGACCCAGGTGACCGGGGAGCTGTTTTTT
TRBD1,NA,TRBJ1-1,13,TRBV9,CASSPGTGTEAFF,TGTGCCAGCAGCCCCGGGACAGGCACTGAAGCTTTCTTT
NA,NA,TRBJ2-1,19,TRBV11-2,CASSLDQAAQGRSLNEQFF,TGTGCCAGCAGCTTAGATCAAGCCGCCCAGGGGCGAAGCCTCAATGAGCAGTTCTTC
NA,once,TRBJ2-7,14,TRBV5-8,CAGGHSFTTYEQYF,TGTGCCGGAGGCCACAGCTTTACCACCTACGAGCAGTACTTC
TRBD2,NA,TRBJ2-1,18,TRBV7-2,CASSLRTSGTSNYNEQFF,TGTGCCAGCAGCTTAAGGACTAGCGGAACTTCAAACTACAATGAGCAGTTCTTC
TRBD1,NA,TRBJ1-3,17,TRBV7-2,CASSLTALGTVENTIYF,TGTGCCAGCAGCTTAACGGCCCTAGGGACAGTTGAAAACACCATATATTTT
TRBD1,NA,TRBJ2-1,16,TRBV19,CASSNPRDRGGNEQFF,TGTGCCAGTAGTAACCCCAGGGACAGGGGTGGCAATGAGCAGTTCTTC
NA,NA,TRBJ1-6,16,TRBV6-5,CASSSMGHSYNSPLHF,TGTGCCAGCAGTTCTATGGGACATTCCTATAATTCACCCCTCCACTTT
TRBD2,NA,TRBJ2-1,20,TRBV4-3,CASSQVWASGGSSSYNEQFF,TGCGCCAGCAGCCAAGTATGGGCTAGCGGGGGCTCTAGCTCCTACAATGAGCAGTTCTTC
TRBD2,NA,TRBJ2-2,18,TRBV25-1,CASGGRLAGFSGTGELFF,TGTGCCAGTGGTGGACGACTAGCGGGGTTCTCGGGCACCGGGGAGCTGTTTTTT
NA,NA,TRBJ1-6,13,TRBV12-3/TRBV12-4,CASSLGRARSLHF,TGTGCCAGCAGTTTGGGCAGGGCGAGGTCCCTCCACTTT
TRBD2,NA,TRBJ2-3,16,TRBV5-1,CASSGWTSGSGDTQYF,TGTGCCAGCAGCGGATGGACTAGCGGGAGTGGAGATACGCAGTATTTT
NA,NA,TRBJ1-4,15,TRBV12-1,CASSFVGQFYEKLFF,TGTGCCAGCAGCTTTGTGGGACAGTTTTATGAAAAACTGTTTTTT
NA,NA,TRBJ1-1,14,TRBV24-1,CATQWAPMNTEAFF,TGTGCCACCCAATGGGCACCGATGAACACTGAAGCTTTCTTT
TRBD1,NA,TRBJ1-1,14,TRBV28,CASKSLGTASEAFF,TGTGCCAGCAAGTCCCTCGGGACAGCGAGTGAAGCTTTCTTT
TRBD1,NA,TRBJ1-2,17,TRBV11-2,CASSLDPGQGLLYGYTF,TGTGCCAGCAGCTTAGATCCGGGACAGGGGCTTCTCTATGGCTACACCTTC
TRBD1,NA,TRBJ2-3,16,TRBV27,CASSSYGQGAADTQYF,TGTGCCAGCAGTTCCTACGGACAGGGGGCGGCAGATACGCAGTATTTT
NA,NA,TRBJ1-5,14,TRBV6-5,CASGGGLGNQPQHF,TGTGCCAGCGGGGGGGGTCTGGGCAATCAGCCCCAGCATTTT
NA,NA,TRBJ1-3,16,TRBV7-2,CASSLALMGSGNTIYF,TGTGCCAGCAGCTTAGCGCTGATGGGCTCTGGAAACACCATATATTTT
NA,few,TRBJ1-4,14,TRBV5-6,CASSSRSSEEKLFF,TGTGCCAGCAGTTCCCGCAGCTCGGAGGAAAAACTGTTTTTT
NA,NA,TRBJ2-1,13,TRBV16,CASSQGAYNEQFF,TGTGCCAGCAGCCAGGGGGCTTACAATGAGCAGTTCTTC
TRBD1,NA,TRBJ2-2,16,TRBV6-2/TRBV6-3,CASSRQGQGIAGELFF,TGTGCCAGCAGCAGACAGGGACAGGGAATAGCCGGGGAGCTGTTTTTT
NA,NA,TRBJ2-1,12,TRBV9,CASSVDRGEQFF,TGTGCCAGCAGCGTAGATCGGGGTGAGCAGTTCTTC
NA,once,TRBJ1-1,13,TRBV7-2,CASSSRGGARAFF,TGTGCCAGCAGCTCTCGGGGGGGCGCGCGGGCTTTCTTT
NA,NA,TRBJ2-2,13,TRBV7-2,CASSLAATGELFF,TGTGCCAGCAGCTTAGCCGCCACCGGGGAGCTGTTTTTT
NA,NA,TRBJ2-1,15,TRBV7-9,CASSPSGGPNNKQFF,TGTGCCAGCAGCCCCTCGGGGGGCCCCAACAATAAGCAGTTCTTC
NA,NA,TRBJ2-5,16,TRBV11-2,CASSLDGDEIQETQYF,TGTGCCAGCAGCTTAGACGGGGACGAGATACAAGAGACCCAGTACTTC
NA,NA,TRBJ2-3,13,TRBV7-9,CASSLANTDTQYF,TGTGCCAGCAGCTTGGCCAACACAGATACGCAGTATTTT
TRBD1,NA,TRBJ1-1,14,TRBV5-8,CASTLQGLNTEAFF,TGTGCCAGCACCCTACAGGGGTTGAACACTGAAGCTTTCTTT